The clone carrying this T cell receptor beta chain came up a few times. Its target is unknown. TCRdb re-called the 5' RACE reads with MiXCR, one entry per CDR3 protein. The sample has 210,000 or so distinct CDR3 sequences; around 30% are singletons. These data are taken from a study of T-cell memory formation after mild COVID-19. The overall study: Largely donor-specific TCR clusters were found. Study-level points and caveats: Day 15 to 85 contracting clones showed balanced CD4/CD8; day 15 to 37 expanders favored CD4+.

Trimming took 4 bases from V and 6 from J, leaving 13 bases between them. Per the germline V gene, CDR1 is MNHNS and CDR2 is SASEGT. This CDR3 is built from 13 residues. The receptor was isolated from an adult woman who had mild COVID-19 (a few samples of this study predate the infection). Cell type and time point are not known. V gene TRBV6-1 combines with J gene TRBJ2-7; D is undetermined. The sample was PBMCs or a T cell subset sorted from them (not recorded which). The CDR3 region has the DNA TGTGCCAGCAGTGGCACGGGTATAGGCGAGCAGTACTTC. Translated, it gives CASSGTGIGEQYF.